One and the same sample provided the 9 T cell receptor beta chains below, sequenced in a study of a mutant IDH1 vaccine in newly diagnosed glioma. Time point given: baseline, week 1 (first vaccination visit). Treatment indicated: pre-vaccination baseline after standard-of-care therapy. Assay used: immunoSEQ multiplex PCR; TCRdb lists only in-frame clones, some missing. The profile covers 85,000 to 100,000 clones, with around 80% appearing a single time and approximately 7.6% taken by the ten largest. The source was PBMCs, collected from a glioma patient treated with radiotherapy, temozolomide or both. Source of these receptors: a man in his forties with glioma.

There are a few counts of this clone. Because the CDR3 is missing its conserved closing phenylalanine or tryptophan, this is likely a read error. Because the CDR3's place on the DNA is in doubt, the DNA is left out and the CDR3 is given as listed by TCRdb. CDR3 sequence: CASSPDTS. The J gene is TRBJ2-7, the V gene TRBV13; the D segment call TRBD1 is taken from the table without a DNA check. The CDR3 has 8 amino acids, counting both end residues. Germline V gene data show CDR1 as PRHDT and CDR2 as FYEKMQ (reference sequence).

The V and J genes are TRBV5-6 and TRBJ2-7; unclear D gene. Germline V CDR1 and CDR2: SGHDT, YYEEEE. CDR3 size: 19 residues. Trimming left V 1 base short and J 0 bases short, with 23 bases between. CDR3 sequence: CASSLIPSPGRKTSYEQYF. CDR3 nucleotide sequence: TGTGCCAGCAGCTTGATACCGTCCCCCGGCAGGAAAACCTCCTACGAGCAGTACTTC.

The gene calls are TRBV27 and TRBJ1-5, with unresolved D. Trimming removed 2 bases at V and 1 base at J, with 6 bases between. This CDR3 region has 14 residues. CDR1 MNHEY and CDR2 SMNVEV come from the germline V gene (reference sequence). DNA for the CDR3: TGTGCCAGCAGTTTAAGCGAGAGCAATCAGCCCCAGCATTTT. Translated: CASSLSESNQPQHF.

The chain uses TRBV19 and TRBJ2-3; 7 bases are a match to TRBD1. This CDR3 comprises 15 residues. J was trimmed by 4 bases and V by 4 bases; bases with no gene match: 8. Germline V gives CDR1 LNHDA, CDR2 SQIVND (reference sequence). CDR3 amino acids: CASSTTGRGADTQYF. CDR3 DNA: TGTGCCAGTAGTACGACAGGGCGAGGAGCAGATACGCAGTATTTT.

The chain carries TRBV7-2 and TRBJ2-3; 12 bases line up with TRBD2. The ends lost 6 bases at V and 4 bases at J; junction bases unmatched: 5. The length of the CDR3 is 15 residues. Germline V gene sequence: CDR1 SGHTA, CDR2 FQGNSA. CDR3 nucleotides: TGTGCCAGCAGTCTAGCGGGGGGGCCCCCAGATACGCAGTATTTT. It translates to CASSLAGGPPDTQYF.

This rearrangement joins TRBV9 to TRBJ2-5, with 7 bases fitting TRBD1. The V gene's germline CDR1 is SGDLS and CDR2 YYNGEE. With V trimmed by 4 bases and J by 4 bases, 7 bases remained unmatched. The CDR3 has 14 amino acids. In DNA form, the CDR3 reads TGTGCCAGCAGCTCCCTACAGGGGAGAGAGACCCAGTACTTC. Encoded protein: CASSSLQGRETQYF. The variable domain in full, with the rest retrieved from reference TRBV9 and TRBJ2-5, is DSGVTQTPKHLITATGQRVTLRCSPRSGDLSVYWYQQSLDQGLQFLIQYYNGEERAKGNILERFSAQQFPDLHSELNLSSLELGDSALYFCASSSLQGRETQYFGPGTRLLVL.

The chain recombines TRBV5-1 with TRBJ2-1, with 9 bases aligning to TRBD2. J was trimmed by 0 bases and V by 2 bases; bases with no gene match: 3. Germline V CDR1 and CDR2: SGHRS, YFSETQ. The CDR3 has 16 amino acids. The CDR3 region has the DNA TGCGCCAGCAGCTTAGGGACTAGCATCTCCTACAATGAGCAGTTCTTC. Amino acid sequence: CASSLGTSISYNEQFF.

V and J are TRBV6-1 and TRBJ2-6; tentatively, D is TRBD1 (6 bases). The CDR3 length is 15 residues. Germline-derived CDR1 and CDR2 are MNHNS and SASEGT. Trimming pared 5 bases from V and 0 bases from J, leaving 8 bases between. CDR3 coding DNA: TGTGCCAGCAGTACAGGGAACTCTGGGGCCAACGTCCTGACTTTC. Its translation: CASSTGNSGANVLTF.

The chain uses TRBV10-3 and TRBJ2-5, with a weak D call TRBD2 (5 bases). Germline CDR1 ENHRY, CDR2 SYGVKD. The length of the CDR3 is 14 residues. Deletions cut 0 bases from V and 3 bases from J, with 8 bases between. The CDR3 here is CAISESGAEETQYF. The CDR3 DNA reads as TGTGCCATCAGTGAGTCGGGAGCGGAAGAGACCCAGTACTTC.